This T cell receptor beta chain was recorded in a study of blood T cell repertoires in COVID-19. Whole-study context: Donors in the United States, Italy and Spain gave samples during acute or convalescent COVID-19. Nucleic acid was either cDNA or gDNA, and it came from T cells, B-cell-depleted T cells, or PBMCs.

Authors' methods: Amplifying reference gene primers gave estimates of nucleated cell counts. Assay: immunoSEQ multiplex PCR; the TCRdb copy retains only in-frame clones and omits some. D and trimming come from the DNA, and the V and J calls and clone size come from that table. The sample gives approximately 170,000 clones, about 85% of which show up once; about 1% is in the top ten. From germline, CDR1 is LGHDT and CDR2 YNNKEL (reference sequence). The CDR3 runs 15 residues. V lost 1 base and J lost 0, with 10 bases in between. The V and J genes are TRBV3-1 (or the pseudogene TRBV3-2) and TRBJ2-7; a weak D match, TRBD2 (6 bases). This sequence was found in a man in his thirties or forties with acute or convalescent COVID-19. The sample was peripheral blood. CDR3 amino acids: CASSQAPGASYEQYF. The DNA of the CDR3 is TGTGCCAGCAGCCAAGCACCGGGAGCCTCCTACGAGCAGTACTTC.